The 12 T cell receptor beta chains below were found in one sample sequenced in a study of T-cell memory formation after mild COVID-19. TCRdb ran MiXCR on the 5' RACE reads and lists one entry per CDR3 protein. The sample shows roughly 62,000 distinct CDR3 sequences, over 8.5% of them seen only once. The specimen sequenced was PBMCs or a T cell subset sorted from them (not recorded which). The receptors derive from a man younger than 30 who had mild COVID-19 (a few samples of this study predate the infection). Cell type and time point are not known.

The chain carries TRBV6-2 or TRBV6-3 and TRBJ2-5; no reliable D call. Trimming removed 5 bases from V and 4 bases from J, with 8 bases in between. CDR1 is MNHEY, CDR2 SVGEGT, per germline. The CDR3 contains 12 residues. The CDR3 spells CASSLVVETQYF. DNA of the CDR3: TGTGCCAGCAGTCTGGTGGTAGAGACCCAGTACTTC.

At least ten counts were recorded for this clonotype. V is TRBV7-8 and J is TRBJ2-3; D is unclear. The CDR3 length is 13 residues. Germline values: CDR1 SGHVS, CDR2 FQNEAQ. Trimming removed 5 bases at V and 3 bases at J, with 9 bases between. This chain's CDR3 is CASSPSRTDTQYF. In DNA form, the CDR3 reads TGTGCCAGCAGCCCTAGTCGGACAGATACGCAGTATTTT.

This clonotype was observed a few times. This chain connects TRBV27 to TRBJ1-5; D remains unclear. V was clipped by 6 bases and J by 2 bases, with 8 bases between them. The CDR3 runs to 13 residues. Germline values: CDR1 MNHEY, CDR2 SMNVEV (reference sequence). The CDR3, as DNA: TGTGCCAGCAGGGGTCATGGCAATCAGCCCCAGCATTTT. Its protein is CASRGHGNQPQHF.

This clonotype showed up many times. The V call is TRBV5-1, the J call TRBJ2-1, with D tentatively TRBD1 (6 bases). Trimming cost V 4 bases and J 6 bases, with 11 bases left between them. The CDR3 runs 13 residues. Germline CDR1 is SGHRS and CDR2 is YFSETQ. In DNA form, the CDR3 reads TGCGCCAGCAGCCCGGTGACAGGCAATGAGCAGTTCTTC. Amino acid sequence: CASSPVTGNEQFF. The full variable domain, rest sourced from reference TRBV5-1 and TRBJ2-1, is KAGVTQTPRYLIKTRGQQVTLSCSPISGHRSVSWYQQTPGQGLQFLFEYFSETQRNKGNFPGRFSGRQFSNSRSEMNVSTLELGDSALYLCASSPVTGNEQFFGPGTRLTVL.

This clonotype was picked up many times. V is TRBV12-3 or TRBV12-4 and J is TRBJ2-3; D remains ambiguous. With 6 bases removed from V and 6 bases from J, the gap between germline ends came to 10 bases. This CDR3 is 12 amino acids long. The CDR3 DNA reads as TGTGCCAGCAGCTTGCCCCCGGATACGCAGTATTTT. This translates into CASSLPPDTQYF.

This clonotype was recorded a few times. The V gene is TRBV6-5, the J gene TRBJ1-5; TRBD1 might be the D (6 bases). The CDR3 loop spans 13 amino acids. Per germline, CDR1 MNHEY and CDR2 SVGAGI. Trimming cost V 4 bases and J 11 bases, with 15 bases left between them. The CDR3 bases are TGTGCCAGCAGTTCGCCCGGGGGCTTGACCCAGCATTTT. Protein sequence: CASSSPGGLTQHF.

This chain joins TRBV27 and TRBJ1-2; D is undetermined. Germline V gene data show CDR1 as MNHEY and CDR2 as SMNVEV (reference sequence). The CDR3 loop spans 14 amino acids. Trimming removed 3 bases at V and 2 bases at J, with 10 bases between. The CDR3 DNA sequence: TGTGCCAGCAGTTTCTCAGACCGCAACTATGGCTACACCTTC. It codes for CASSFSDRNYGYTF.

This clonotype was seen many times. V gene TRBV7-3 combines with J gene TRBJ2-1; D possibly corresponds to TRBD1 (5 bases). Trimming pared 1 base from V and 9 bases from J, leaving 13 bases between. CDR1 is SGHTA and CDR2 is FQGTGA in the germline V gene. The CDR3 is made up of 14 amino acids. CDR3 region: CASSLSSGLGEQFF. The CDR3 DNA reads as TGTGCCAGCAGCTTAAGTTCAGGGTTGGGTGAGCAGTTCTTC.

At least ten counts were recorded for this clonotype. CDR3: CASSQRLAGASDTQYF. Written as DNA, the CDR3 is TGTGCCAGCAGCCAAAGACTAGCGGGGGCGTCAGATACGCAGTATTTT. V gene TRBV7-6 combines with J gene TRBJ2-3; 12 bases align to TRBD2. The CDR3 runs 16 residues. V lost 5 bases and J lost 4; bases outside the gene matches: 7. Germline CDR1 and CDR2: SGHVS and FNYEAQ.

This clonotype was detected a few times. V usage is TRBV5-1 and J usage is TRBJ1-6; perhaps TRBD1 as D (6 bases). V was trimmed by 4 bases and J by 4 bases, leaving 15 bases between them. The CDR3 loop spans 16 amino acids. Germline values: CDR1 SGHRS, CDR2 YFSETQ. DNA of the CDR3: TGCGCCAGCAGCCCGGGGGGCTCTGAATATAATTCACCCCTCCACTTT. Residues: CASSPGGSEYNSPLHF.

The table lists this clonotype with a few counts. This sequence joins TRBV5-6 and TRBJ2-6; D not certain. The CDR3 runs 16 residues. V was pared by 2 bases and J by 0 bases, with 9 bases between. The V gene's germline CDR1 is SGHDT and CDR2 YYEEEE. The CDR3 loop reads CASSFGGISGANVLTF. DNA of the CDR3: TGTGCCAGCAGCTTTGGCGGAATCTCTGGGGCCAACGTCCTGACTTTC.

This clonotype appeared many times. Here the CDR3 reads CASSQTGGWNEQFF. The CDR3 region has the DNA TGTGCCAGCAGCCAAACAGGGGGATGGAATGAGCAGTTCTTC. The V call is TRBV3-1, the J call TRBJ2-1; TRBD1 agrees at 8 bases. CDR1 and CDR2 (germline): LGHDT, YNNKEL (reference sequence). This CDR3 is built from 14 residues. The J segment lost 7 bases and the V segment lost 2 bases, leaving 4 bases of the junction unmatched.